This T cell receptor (beta chain) was documented in a study of T cell changes during pregnancy in multiple sclerosis. Clones were read by immunoSEQ multiplex PCR, and TCRdb kept only the in-frame ones, dropping some. The sample yields 70,000 to 80,000 clones, more than 85% seen once. In regard to this clone: Likely a read error: the CDR3 ends without its conserved phenylalanine or tryptophan. It is unclear where the CDR3 begins or ends on the DNA, so no DNA is shown, and the CDR3 is as TCRdb lists it.

Counting both end residues, the CDR3 totals 11 amino acids. The germline V gene encodes CDR1 SGHAT and CDR2 FQNNGV. This chain uses TRBV11-2 with TRBJ1-1; the table's D call of TRBD1 was not tested on the DNA. This TCR derives from a female donor with multiple sclerosis, enrolled in a pregnancy study. The specimen was peripheral blood, collected before pregnancy. Here the CDR3 reads CASSHYETESI.